This T cell receptor beta chain is from a study of Ad26.COV2.S vaccination and SARS-CoV-2 variants. Study information: Once or twice, 56 days apart, Ad26.COV2.S was delivered intramuscularly. Notes on the study in general: Recipients given vaccine exceeded placebo recipients in spike-specific TCR breadth. Breadth measured for non-spike TCRs was similar across vaccine and placebo recipients. Considerable breadth of spike-specific CD8+ and CD4+ T cell responses has reportedly been documented following vaccination.

The V end was cut by 1 base, the J end by 0 bases, with 6 bases between. Germline V CDR1 and CDR2: SEHNR, FQNEAQ (reference sequence). This CDR3 has 14 residues. Remarks on this clone: Its antigen is unidentified.

Data came from immunoSEQ multiplex PCR; TCRdb stores just in-frame clones and leaves some out. The sample lists around 310,000 clones; about 90% were seen once. Treatment given: over 15 received Ad26.COV2.S at low or high dose, single or two shots; five or six received placebo; per-sample allocation not given. The investigators took samples on day 63 after the first vaccine or placebo injection. This chain joins TRBV7-9 and TRBJ1-2, with D unclear. This receptor was identified in a person between 18 and 60 years old who received the Ad26.COV2.S COVID-19 vaccine or a placebo. The source was peripheral blood, collected in a trial of Ad26.COV2.S vaccine versus placebo. The CDR3: CASSLGGANYGYTF. CDR3 nucleotide sequence: TGTGCCAGCAGCTTAGGGGGAGCTAACTATGGCTACACCTTC. Full variable domain (missing parts from reference TRBV7-9 and TRBJ1-2): DTGVSQNPRHKITKRGQNVTFRCDPISEHNRLYWYRQTLGQGPEFLTYFQNEAQLEKSRLLSDRFSAERPKGSFSTLEIQRTEQGDSAMYLCASSLGGANYGYTFGSGTRLTVV.